This T cell receptor (beta chain) was recovered during a study of blood T cell repertoires in COVID-19. The repertoire was sequenced with immunoSEQ multiplex PCR; TCRdb's copy has only in-frame clones and lacks some. Altogether under 85,000 clones are present, about four fifths being singletons, with the ten largest covering around 10%. V dropped 3 bases and J dropped 5; count of bases not matched to a gene: 8. Per germline, CDR1 SGHDT and CDR2 YYEEEE. The CDR3 covers 16 residues. This clone was seen only once. This sequence was found in a man aged 50-59 years with acute or convalescent COVID-19. Sequences were obtained from peripheral blood. The chain uses TRBV5-6 and TRBJ1-4; TRBD1 aligns across 9 bases. CDR3 DNA: TGTGCCAGCAGCTGGTACAGGGGGCGGTCGAATGAAAAACTGTTTTTT. Translation: CASSWYRGRSNEKLFF.